This T cell receptor (beta chain) was obtained from a study of blood T cell repertoires in COVID-19. Trimming left V 2 bases short and J 5 bases short, with 15 bases between. The CDR3 is 15 amino acids. In germline, CDR1 is LGHDT, CDR2 YNNKEL (reference sequence). Only in-frame clones appear in the TCRdb table, and some are missing; sequencing was by immunoSEQ multiplex PCR. The sample comprises roughly 160,000 clones, roughly 84% of which are singletons, and about 1% rests with the top ten. The sequence was obtained from a man between 40 and 49 years old with acute or convalescent COVID-19. The sequenced sample was peripheral blood. This chain links TRBV3-1 (or the pseudogene TRBV3-2) with TRBJ1-2; a weak D match, TRBD1 (6 bases). The CDR3 loop reads CASSQYAQGGYGYTF. In DNA form, the CDR3 reads TGTGCCAGCAGCCAATATGCACAGGGAGGGTATGGCTACACCTTC.